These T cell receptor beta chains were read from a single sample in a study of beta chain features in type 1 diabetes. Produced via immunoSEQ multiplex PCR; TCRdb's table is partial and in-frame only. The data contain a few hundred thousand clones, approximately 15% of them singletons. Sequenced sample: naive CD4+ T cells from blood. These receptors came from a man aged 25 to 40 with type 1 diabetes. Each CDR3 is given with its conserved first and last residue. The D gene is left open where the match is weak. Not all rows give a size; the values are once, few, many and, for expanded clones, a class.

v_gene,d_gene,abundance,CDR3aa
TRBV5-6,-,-,CASSLAGFSGYTF
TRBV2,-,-,CASSAQINYGYTF
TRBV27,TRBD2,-,CASRGLGYNEQFF
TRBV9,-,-,CASSVDFQETQYF
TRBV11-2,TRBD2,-,CASSLIVTSGGAFNEQFF
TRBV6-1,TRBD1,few,CASLGQGKNIQYF
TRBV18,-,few,CASSPRGYYGYTF
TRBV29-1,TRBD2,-,CSVRSPGLAGAKNEQYF
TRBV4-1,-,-,CASSLQAADTQYF
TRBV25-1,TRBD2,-,CASRPPTSGANTGELFF
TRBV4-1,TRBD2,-,CASSSPVSGGGRVRYF
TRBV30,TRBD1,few,CAWDLTGGAGETQYF
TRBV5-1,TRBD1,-,CASSPWDRTYEQYF
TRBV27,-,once,CASRLSGLSYEQYF
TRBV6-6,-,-,CASNRQELTTEAFF
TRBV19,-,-,CASSSANTGELFF
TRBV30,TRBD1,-,CAWAGTAKETQYF
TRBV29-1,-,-,CSVVRDNGGEAFF
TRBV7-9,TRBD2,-,CAIPELQPGLVFQETQYF
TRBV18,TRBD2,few,CASSMGLQNTGELFF
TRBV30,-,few,CAWSGLAVGNEQFF
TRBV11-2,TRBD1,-,CASSLGDRAQETQYF
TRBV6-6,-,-,CASSRSGDTTGEAFF
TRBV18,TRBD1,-,CASSLRQGTETQYF
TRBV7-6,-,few,CASSFLEGGNTEAFF
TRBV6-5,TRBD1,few,CASRRGQDEETQYF
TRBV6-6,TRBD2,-,CAISAGASGYRETQYF
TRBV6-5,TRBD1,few,CASSYPTGQGSYEQYF
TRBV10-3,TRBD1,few,CAISETGGDTGELFF
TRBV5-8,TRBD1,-,CASSSPDRASGIAFF
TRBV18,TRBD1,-,CASSPDRMNTEAFF
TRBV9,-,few,CASSPRLHSLANSPLHF
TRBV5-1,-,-,CASSSMTEPTGELFF
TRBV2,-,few,CASSESGAGRGPQHF
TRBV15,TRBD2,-,CATSRGGRAFDNEQFF
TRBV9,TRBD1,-,CASSDPRGQGVLNYGYTF
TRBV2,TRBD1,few,CASSEIGGASNEQYF
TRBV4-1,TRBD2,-,CASSQPGTSGGGAQDTQYF
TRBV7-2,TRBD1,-,CASSSDRVRNNSPLHF
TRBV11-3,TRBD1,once,CASSLRTGSEAFF
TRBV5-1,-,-,CASSLVQDTDTQYF
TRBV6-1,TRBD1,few,CASKPGQVVFEQFF
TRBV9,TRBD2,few,CASSVARPSGYNEQFF
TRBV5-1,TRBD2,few,CASSLVTSGGNEQFF
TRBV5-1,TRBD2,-,CASSSGTSGNEQYF
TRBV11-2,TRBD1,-,CASRRDRGNSPLHF
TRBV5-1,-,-,CASSLAAQSNTGELFF
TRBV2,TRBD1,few,CASRTGGDYGYTF
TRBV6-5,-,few,CASSYSGVGGYNEQFF
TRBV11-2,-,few,CATQSFATGWDEQFF
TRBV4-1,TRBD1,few,CASSQATGVGEQYF
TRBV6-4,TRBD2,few,CASRDLGGGTDTQYF
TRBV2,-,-,CASSGEQDSNQPQHF
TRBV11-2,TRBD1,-,CASSLGDRGRYF